The rows below give T cell receptor beta chains drawn from one sample of a study of blood T cell repertoires in COVID-19. Here immunoSEQ multiplex PCR was the method, and the copy in TCRdb shows in-frame clones only, minus some. In the table there are 150,000 or so clones, about 90% of which are singletons. Sequencing input: peripheral blood. These receptors originate from a man aged 25 to 40 with COVID-19, enrolled during active disease. Both conserved end residues are part of each CDR3. The order of the fields is V gene, J gene, clone size, D gene, CDR3 protein, CDR3 DNA. D genes are given only for firm matches. A clone size is listed for some rows: how often the clone was seen (once, few, many), or a class if it is expanded.

TRBV6-4,TRBJ2-5,once,TRBD2,CASSAPGLAGRETQYF,TGTGCCAGCAGTGCCCCCGGACTAGCGGGGCGAGAGACCCAGTACTTC
TRBV28,TRBJ1-2,NA,TRBD1,CASSLWTGSVDYGYTF,TGTGCCAGCAGTTTATGGACAGGGTCAGTGGACTATGGCTACACCTTC
TRBV7-8,TRBJ1-2,NA,NA,CASTPGAIYGYTF,TGTGCCAGCACGCCTGGGGCAATCTATGGCTACACCTTC
TRBV19,TRBJ2-4,NA,NA,CASSIRGRENIQYF,TGTGCCAGTAGTATCCGGGGAAGGGAAAACATTCAGTACTTC
TRBV11-3,TRBJ1-5,NA,NA,CASSPCGQGYWGNQPQHF,TGTGCCAGCAGCCCATGTGGGCAGGGGTATTGGGGCAATCAGCCCCAGCATTTT
TRBV9,TRBJ1-4,NA,TRBD1,CASSGPGQTSTNEKLFF,TGTGCCAGCAGCGGGCCGGGACAGACTTCAACTAATGAAAAACTGTTTTTT
TRBV19,TRBJ2-7,NA,TRBD1,CASSISGWETGGKYEQYF,TGTGCCAGTAGTATCTCAGGTTGGGAGACAGGGGGCAAATACGAGCAGTACTTC
TRBV15,TRBJ2-1,NA,NA,CATSTYRDYNEQFF,TGTGCCACCAGCACTTACCGGGACTACAATGAGCAGTTCTTC
TRBV9,TRBJ2-7,NA,NA,CASSVAGRSYEQYF,TGTGCCAGCAGCGTAGCAGGGCGGTCCTACGAGCAGTACTTC
TRBV6-5,TRBJ2-7,NA,NA,CASSYSASRSYEQYF,TGTGCCAGCAGTTATAGCGCCTCCCGCTCCTACGAGCAGTACTTC
TRBV19,TRBJ1-1,NA,NA,CASSIGATEAFF,TGTGCCAGTAGTATCGGTGCGACTGAAGCTTTCTTT
TRBV6-5,TRBJ2-3,NA,TRBD2,CASSLAGVWTDTQYF,TGTGCCAGCAGCCTAGCGGGAGTATGGACAGATACGCAGTATTTT
TRBV19,TRBJ2-1,NA,TRBD2,CASAMSGKTGNEQFF,TGTGCCAGTGCTATGAGCGGGAAGACTGGCAATGAGCAGTTCTTC
TRBV29-1,TRBJ1-2,NA,TRBD1,CSVEDRENYGYTF,TGCAGCGTTGAGGACAGGGAGAACTATGGCTACACCTTC
TRBV28,TRBJ2-7,NA,TRBD1,CASSSGTGPTEQYF,TGTGCCAGCAGTTCCGGGACAGGGCCTACCGAGCAGTACTTC
TRBV29-1,TRBJ2-5,NA,TRBD2,CSVTGGEETQYF,TGCAGCGTTACGGGGGGGGAAGAGACCCAGTACTTC
TRBV6-5,TRBJ2-7,once,NA,CASSYTTQGYEQYF,TGTGCCAGCAGTTATACGACCCAGGGATACGAGCAGTACTTC
TRBV7-3,TRBJ1-1,NA,NA,CASSQTGRSTEAFF,TGTGCCAGCAGCCAGACAGGCCGGAGCACTGAAGCTTTCTTT
TRBV11-3,TRBJ2-3,once,NA,CASSPQRGTDTQYF,TGTGCCAGCAGCCCCCAGCGAGGCACAGATACGCAGTATTTT
TRBV7-3,TRBJ2-2,NA,TRBD1,CASSLTRGTGRTGELFF,TGTGCCAGCAGCTTAACGAGAGGGACAGGGAGGACCGGGGAGCTGTTTTTT
TRBV25-1,TRBJ2-2,NA,NA,CASSESSGARTGELFF,TGTGCCAGCAGTGAAAGTTCAGGGGCGCGGACCGGGGAGCTGTTTTTT
TRBV3-1/TRBV3-2,TRBJ1-5,NA,NA,CASSPTPITPQHF,TGTGCCAGCAGTCCAACTCCTATCACGCCCCAGCATTTT
TRBV7-2,TRBJ2-7,NA,NA,CASSLGGPGEQYF,TGTGCCAGCAGCTTAGGGGGCCCAGGGGAGCAGTACTTC
TRBV19,TRBJ1-5,NA,TRBD1,CASSNTQGAQPQHF,TGTGCCAGTAGTAACACACAGGGGGCTCAGCCCCAGCATTTT
TRBV13,TRBJ2-4,NA,NA,CASSLAGRGFIQYF,TGTGCCAGCAGCTTAGCGGGAAGAGGGTTCATTCAGTACTTC
TRBV19,TRBJ1-2,NA,TRBD1,CASSADRGNYGYTF,TGTGCCAGTAGTGCCGACAGGGGTAACTATGGCTACACCTTC